This TCR beta chain was obtained from a study of T cell responses to AZD1222 COVID-19 vaccine. Overall study results and limits: As reported, nearly half of all spike-specific TCRs target variant regions that are unmutated. Spike-specific TCR depth and breadth grew after two AZD1222 doses. Donors in the cohort were predominantly white British and more often female, and clonal diversity was possibly underestimated. After the peak T cell response, and only then, were repertoires sampled.

The repertoire was sequenced with immunoSEQ multiplex PCR; TCRdb's copy has only in-frame clones and lacks some. The sample lists 100,000 to 150,000 clones; approximately 90% were seen once. Trimming took 3 bases from V and 1 from J; bases not matched to a gene: 8. Germline V gives CDR1 MNHEY, CDR2 SMNVEV (reference sequence). The CDR3 loop spans 17 amino acids. The sample holds one count of this clone. Its antigen is currently unknown. The chain uses TRBV27 and TRBJ2-7, with TRBD1 matching 11 bases. The sample in question was peripheral blood, obtained 28 days after the second AZD1222 dose. This TCR derives from an adult who received the AZD1222 COVID-19 vaccine. CDR3 DNA sequence: TGTGCCAGCAGTTTGAGGACAGGGGGCGGAAATTCCTACGAGCAGTACTTC. It encodes CASSLRTGGGNSYEQYF.